This TCR beta chain was recovered during a study of identical twins. The study's findings and limits: Insertions were reduced in abundant cord blood beta clonotypes but not in memory repertoires.

TCRdb fed the 5' RACE reads into MiXCR, producing one record per CDR3 protein. The sample includes approximately 500,000 distinct CDR3 sequences, approximately 25% of them seen just once. This clonotype was picked up a small number of times. Its antigen remains unidentified. The CDR3 extends over 18 amino acids. The junction had 18 bases not matched to a gene; V was cut back by 4 bases and J by 3 bases. The same data also went into a second study, on T cells expressing NK-cell markers. That study adds: Sorted CD3+CD56+NKG2C+, CD3+CD56+NKG2C- and CD3+CD56-NKG2C+ T-cell subsets were beta-chain profiled. Seropositivity for HCMV was found in seven of the eight sequenced donors, with one seronegative.

The clonotype comes from a woman younger than 35 in good health. The V gene is TRBV12-3 or TRBV12-4, the J gene TRBJ2-7; 7 bases align to TRBD1. Input material: CD4+ T cells sorted from blood. The CDR3 is CASSSRRSQGRRYYEQYF. DNA for the CDR3: TGTGCCAGCAGTTCCCGCAGATCACAGGGGCGGCGGTACTACGAGCAGTACTTC.